These 22 T cell receptor beta chains share one sample of origin, sequenced in a study of cytomegalovirus exposure and HLA in healthy donors. PCR primers comprised 60 Vbeta and 13 Jbeta primers. This table comes from immunoSEQ multiplex PCR, and its TCRdb copy is limited to in-frame clones, with some not included. The sample holds over 150,000 clones; approximately 80% are singletons and the top ten take roughly 7.5%. Sequenced: PBMCs. The receptors were sampled from a woman under 40 in good health and CMV-seropositive.

The rearrangement links TRBV6-1 to TRBJ2-5; TRBD1 matches 12 bases. The CDR3 is 14 residues long. The germline V gene encodes CDR1 MNHNS and CDR2 SASEGT. V was pared by 5 bases and J by 5 bases, with 3 bases of the junction left unmatched. The CDR3, as DNA: TGTGCCAGCAGTCGGGACAGGGGGCTTGAGACCCAGTACTTC. It yields the protein CASSRDRGLETQYF.

The gene calls are TRBV5-1 and TRBJ1-6, with TRBD1 matching 7 bases. The V segment lost 4 bases and the J segment 10 bases; nucleotides outside the gene matches: 8. The CDR3 loop spans 14 amino acids. Germline V gives CDR1 SGHRS, CDR2 YFSETQ. CDR3 sequence: CASSPEGGESPLHF. As DNA, the CDR3 is TGCGCCAGCAGCCCGGAAGGGGGCGAATCACCCCTCCACTTT.

The chain links TRBV4-1 to TRBJ2-7; 8 bases align to TRBD2. The length of the CDR3 is 15 residues. Trimming at V came to 3 bases and at J to 4 bases, leaving 8 bases not matched to a gene. From germline, CDR1 is MGHRA and CDR2 YSYEKL. The CDR3 coding sequence is TGCGCCAGCAGCCACCACGGGGGGGCCGCATACGAGCAGTACTTC. Encoded protein: CASSHHGGAAYEQYF.

This clone came up once. This rearrangement joins TRBV7-8 to TRBJ2-7; 7 bases line up with TRBD1. The CDR3 runs 14 residues. With 2 bases clipped from V and 9 bases from J, the junction kept 10 bases outside the gene matches. Germline V gene sequence: CDR1 SGHVS, CDR2 FQNEAQ. CDR3 sequence: CASSLSQGGAWQYF. CDR3 coding DNA: TGTGCCAGCAGCTTAAGCCAAGGGGGCGCCTGGCAGTACTTC.

The chain couples TRBV5-1 to TRBJ2-7; TRBD1 matches 7 bases. Germline CDR1 and CDR2: SGHRS and YFSETQ. J lost 5 bases, V lost 3 bases, and 5 bases had no gene match. CDR3 length: 13 residues. The CDR3 DNA is TGCGCCAGCAGCTCTATAGGGGGCCACGAGCAGTACTTC. It translates to CASSSIGGHEQYF.

The chain carries TRBV13 and TRBJ2-4, with a weak D call TRBD1 (5 bases). V dropped 5 bases and J dropped 5 bases, with 13 bases sitting between them. The CDR3 loop spans 14 amino acids. Germline V gene sequence: CDR1 PRHDT, CDR2 FYEKMQ (reference sequence). The CDR3 loop reads CASSDFRVQNIQYF. For the CDR3, the DNA is TGTGCCAGCAGCGATTTCAGGGTTCAAAACATTCAGTACTTC.

This clone was counted once. The chain uses TRBV19 and TRBJ2-3; 7 nucleotides line up with TRBD2. This CDR3 spans 14 amino acids. Unmatched junction bases numbered 8, after V lost 5 bases and J lost 6 bases. The germline CDR1 and CDR2 sequences are LNHDA and SQIVND (reference sequence). The CDR3 sequence is CASSAGGSADTQYF. Here the CDR3 DNA reads TGTGCCAGTAGTGCCGGGGGGTCAGCGGATACGCAGTATTTT. Based on the CDR3 plus reference TRBV19 and TRBJ2-3, the full variable domain is DGGITQSPKYLFRKEGQNVTLSCEQNLNHDAMYWYRQDPGQGLRLIYYSQIVNDFQKGDIAEGYSVSREKKESFPLTVTSAQKNPTAFYLCASSAGGSADTQYFGPGTRLTVL.

The rearrangement uses TRBV4-3 and TRBJ2-7; the match to TRBD1 covers 8 bases. Germline V CDR1 and CDR2: LGHNA, YSLEER. This CDR3 has 15 residues. Trimming removed 4 bases from V and 1 base from J; junction bases left unmatched: 6. CDR3 region: CASSRGTGDSYEQYF. DNA for the CDR3: TGCGCCAGCAGCCGAGGGACAGGAGATTCCTACGAGCAGTACTTC.

As regards this clone: An end of the junction does not agree with germline; a read error may underlie this. The genes are TRBV18 and TRBJ1-2; TRBD1 matches at 8 bases. The germline V gene encodes CDR1 KGHSH and CDR2 LQKENI. CDR3 size: 12 residues. CDR3 in DNA: TGTGCCAGCTCACCGGGGGAAGGGACAGGACCCTTC. This encodes CASSPGEGTGPF.

This chain joins TRBV7-2 and TRBJ2-7; D remains ambiguous. The germline V and J ends were trimmed by 0 bases and 2 bases, with 11 bases remaining between them. This CDR3 is 15 amino acids long. The germline V gene has CDR1 SGHTA and CDR2 FQGNSA. CDR3 sequence: CASSLAGPYAYEQYF. CDR3 sequence (DNA): TGTGCCAGCAGCTTAGCGGGCCCGTATGCCTACGAGCAGTACTTC. Drawing the rest from reference TRBV7-2 and TRBJ2-7, the complete variable domain is GAGVSQSPSNKVTEKGKDVELRCDPISGHTALYWYRQSLGQGLEFLIYFQGNSAPDKSGLPSDRFSAERTGGSVSTLTIQRTQQEDSAVYLCASSLAGPYAYEQYFGPGTRLTVT.

The V and J genes are TRBV4-3 and TRBJ1-5; TRBD1 aligns across 9 bases. There are 16 residues in the CDR3. CDR1 is LGHNA and CDR2 is YSLEER in the germline V gene. Trimming at V came to 0 bases and at J to 3 bases, leaving 3 bases not matched to a gene. CDR3: CASSQEGTGNNQPQHF. For the CDR3, the DNA is TGCGCCAGCAGCCAAGAAGGGACAGGGAACAATCAGCCCCAGCATTTT.

V is TRBV5-6 and J is TRBJ1-6, with D maybe TRBD1 (6 bases). CDR1 SGHDT and CDR2 YYEEEE come from the germline V gene. V was clipped by 4 bases and J by 7 bases, with 18 bases between them. The CDR3 is 16 amino acids. This CDR3 is CASSPGRGFLNSPLHF. CDR3 nucleotides: TGTGCCAGCAGCCCGGGCAGGGGCTTTCTAAATTCACCCCTCCACTTT.

V is TRBV15 and J is TRBJ2-4; 10 bases agree with TRBD2. The ends lost 3 bases at V and 6 bases at J; junction bases unmatched: 2. This CDR3 has 14 amino acids. Germline V CDR1 and CDR2: LNHNV, YYDKDF (reference sequence). CDR3 protein: CATSSGTSVNIQYF. Here the CDR3 DNA reads TGTGCCACCAGCAGCGGGACTAGCGTAAACATTCAGTACTTC.

The V gene is TRBV6-1, the J gene TRBJ1-1; weak D call: TRBD1 (5 bases). The CDR3 is 17 amino acids. V was shortened by 7 bases and J by 3 bases, with 24 bases between the two germline ends. CDR1 and CDR2 from the germline V gene are MNHNS and SASEGT. The CDR3 region is CASTESPNRDSHTEAFF. The CDR3 DNA follows: TGTGCCAGCACTGAGAGCCCAAACCGGGACTCTCACACTGAAGCTTTCTTT.

This clone occurred a few times. Germline is not matched at one junction end, which may reflect a read error. The sample contains more than one DNA sequence encoding this CDR3. This chain connects TRBV7-9 to TRBJ1-2, with D tentatively TRBD1 (6 bases). CDR1 is SEHNR, CDR2 FQNEAQ, per germline (reference sequence). The CDR3 length is 13 residues. The chain's CDR3 is CSSSLGQNYGYTF. Here the CDR3 DNA reads TGTTCCAGCAGCTTAGGACAGAACTATGGCTACACCTTC. Combining the CDR3 with reference TRBV7-9 and TRBJ1-2 gives the whole variable domain DTGVSQNPRHKITKRGQNVTFRCDPISEHNRLYWYRQTLGQGPEFLTYFQNEAQLEKSRLLSDRFSAERPKGSFSTLEIQRTEQGDSAMYLCSSSLGQNYGYTFGSGTRLTVV.

The chain links TRBV10-3 to TRBJ1-6, with TRBD1 identical over 8 bases. Trimming took 6 bases from V and 8 from J; bases not matched to a gene: 3. This CDR3 has 13 amino acids. Germline assignment: CDR1 ENHRY and CDR2 SYGVKD. CDR3 DNA sequence: TGTGCCATCAGAGAGACAGGGGATTCACCCCTCCACTTT. The encoded protein is CAIRETGDSPLHF.

As regards this clone: Additional DNA sequences in this sample encode the identical CDR3. The rearrangement uses TRBV21-1 and TRBJ1-2; the table assigns TRBD1, which was not confirmed against the DNA. TRBV21-1 is assigned pseudogene status. CDR3 length: 14 residues. This CDR3 reads CASSKDPGRYGYTF. Here the CDR3 DNA reads TGTGCCAGCAGCAAGGATCCAGGCCGCTATGGCTACACCTTC.

In DNA, the CDR3 is TGTGCCAGCAGCCAAGTCGCTACAGGGGCCTCCTACGAGCAGTACTTC. Amino acids: CASSQVATGASYEQYF. The chain carries TRBV4-2 and TRBJ2-7; 7 bases agree with TRBD1. The ends lost 1 base at V and 0 bases at J; junction bases unmatched: 6. The CDR3 is made up of 16 amino acids. Germline V lookup: CDR1 LGHNA, CDR2 YNFKEQ.

CDR3 nucleotide sequence: TGTGCCAGCTCACGACAGCAAGAGACCCAGTACTTC. It codes for CASSRQQETQYF. The rearrangement uses TRBV18 and TRBJ2-5, with D possibly TRBD1 on 5 matching bases. The CDR3 runs to 12 residues. Per the germline V gene, CDR1 is KGHSH and CDR2 is LQKENI. Between the trimmed V and J ends, which lost 4 bases and 2 bases, there was a span of 5 bases.

The count of this clone is one. This chain links TRBV7-3 with TRBJ2-3, with D perhaps TRBD2 (6 bases). V lost 8 bases, J lost 2 bases, and 8 bases lay in between. Per the germline V gene, CDR1 is SGHTA and CDR2 is FQGTGA. The CDR3 sequence is 12 residues long. The CDR3 DNA reads as TGTGCCAGCGGGGGGACCACAGATACGCAGTATTTT. It translates to CASGGTTDTQYF.

This chain joins TRBV18 and TRBJ1-6; weak D call: TRBD1 (5 bases). V lost 4 bases, J lost 3 bases, and 16 bases lay in between. The germline V gene has CDR1 KGHSH and CDR2 LQKENI. The CDR3 runs 17 residues. CDR3 DNA sequence: TGTGCCAGCTCACGTCTGGGGGGACCGAGCTATAATTCACCCCTCCACTTT. Protein product: CASSRLGGPSYNSPLHF.

This CDR3 reads CASSPWSRDEQYF. DNA for the CDR3: TGTGCCAGCAGCCCTTGGAGTCGGGACGAGCAGTACTTC. The V gene is TRBV5-5, the J gene TRBJ2-7; D unresolved. V shed 4 bases and J shed 5 bases, with 13 bases lying between them. The CDR3 is made up of 13 amino acids. Germline loops: CDR1 SGHKS, CDR2 YYEKEE (reference sequence). The whole variable domain, filled in from reference TRBV5-5 and TRBJ2-7, reads DAGVTQSPTHLIKTRGQQVTLRCSPISGHKSVSWYQQVLGQGPQFIFQYYEKEERGRGNFPDRFSARQFPNYSSELNVNALLLGDSALYLCASSPWSRDEQYFGPGTRLTVT.